Listed here are 9 T cell receptor beta chains from one sample, sequenced in a study of blood T cell repertoires in COVID-19. Some clones are missing from TCRdb's copy, which holds only in-frame ones; the method was immunoSEQ multiplex PCR. The sample lists around 250,000 clones, approximately 88% occurring once. Sequences were obtained from peripheral blood. The source of these receptors is a woman aged 40 to 49 who had recovered from COVID-19.

The chain carries TRBV6-1 and TRBJ1-1, with TRBD1 as a possible D gene (6 bases). The CDR3 is 17 residues long. Per the germline V gene, CDR1 is MNHNS and CDR2 is SASEGT. Trimming cost V 4 bases and J 7 bases, with 25 bases left between them. This chain's CDR3 is CASSADSRWGDGLEAFF. The CDR3, as DNA: TGTGCCAGCAGTGCGGACAGTCGGTGGGGTGACGGACTTGAAGCTTTCTTT.

This chain links TRBV18 with TRBJ2-1, with 11 bases that match TRBD2. The CDR3 length is 15 residues. Germline V CDR1 and CDR2: KGHSH, LQKENI. Losses at the gene ends were 3 bases for V and 7 bases for J; bases not matched to a gene: 5. CDR3: CASSPTSGNGNEQFF. CDR3 DNA sequence: TGTGCCAGCTCACCGACTAGCGGGAATGGTAATGAGCAGTTCTTC.

The genes are TRBV9 and TRBJ1-3, with D tentatively TRBD1 (5 bases). V dropped 3 bases and J dropped 0 bases, with 16 bases sitting between them. The germline CDR1 and CDR2 sequences are SGDLS and YYNGEE. CDR3 size: 17 residues. The CDR3 bases are TGTGCCAGCAGCGCTACTCCGACAGACCGCTCTGGAAACACCATATATTTT. It translates to CASSATPTDRSGNTIYF.

The rearrangement links TRBV13 to TRBJ2-3; 10 positions agree with TRBD2. The CDR3 totals 18 residues. V was clipped by 1 base and J by 4 bases; unmatched bases: 11. Per germline, CDR1 PRHDT and CDR2 FYEKMQ (reference sequence). For the CDR3, the DNA is TGTGCCAGCAGCTTAGAACCTAGAGCGGGAGGGGATGCAGATACGCAGTATTTT. It translates to CASSLEPRAGGDADTQYF.

The chain uses TRBV30 and TRBJ1-1; D not resolved. V dropped 4 bases and J dropped 9 bases, with 15 bases sitting between them. This CDR3 is 12 amino acids long. Germline V lookup: CDR1 GTSNPN, CDR2 SVGIG (reference sequence). The CDR3, as DNA: TGTGCCTGGATCACTACTGGAGATCAAGCTTTCTTT. It specifies CAWITTGDQAFF.

The rearrangement joins TRBV5-1 to TRBJ1-4; D unresolved. This CDR3 has 14 residues. Trimming shortened V by 0 bases and J by 4 bases, and 7 bases separated the two germline ends. The germline CDR1 and CDR2 sequences are SGHRS and YFSETQ. The CDR3 bases are TGCGCCAGCAGCTTGGGGCGACTTAATGAAAAACTGTTTTTT. The encoded protein is CASSLGRLNEKLFF.

The chain joins TRBV6-2 or TRBV6-3 to TRBJ2-2; 11 bases are a match to TRBD2. V lost 2 bases, J lost 5 bases, and 10 bases stayed unmatched. Per the germline V gene, CDR1 is MNHEY and CDR2 is SVGEGT. The CDR3 runs to 18 residues. CDR3 DNA sequence: TGTGCCAGCAGTTACGCGGCTAGCGGGAGGTCGAGGACCGGGGAGCTGTTTTTT. Amino acid sequence: CASSYAASGRSRTGELFF.

This sequence joins TRBV3-1 (or the pseudogene TRBV3-2) and TRBJ2-3, with D unclear. This CDR3 is built from 15 residues. Germline CDR1 and CDR2: LGHDT and YNNKEL (reference sequence). V was pared by 1 base and J by 8 bases, with 16 bases between. The CDR3 bases are TGTGCCAGCAGCCAAGTGAGGCCTCCCCACGCTACGCAGTATTTT. Translated, it gives CASSQVRPPHATQYF.

The V call is TRBV28, the J call TRBJ1-5; D may be TRBD1 (6 bases). Germline V CDR1 and CDR2: MDHEN, SYDVKM. Trimming took off 6 bases at V and 5 bases at J, with 14 bases between the two ends. The CDR3 extends over 14 amino acids. The CDR3 DNA follows: TGTGCCAGCAGGCCGGGACACGATTATCAGCCCCAGCATTTT. Its translation: CASRPGHDYQPQHF.